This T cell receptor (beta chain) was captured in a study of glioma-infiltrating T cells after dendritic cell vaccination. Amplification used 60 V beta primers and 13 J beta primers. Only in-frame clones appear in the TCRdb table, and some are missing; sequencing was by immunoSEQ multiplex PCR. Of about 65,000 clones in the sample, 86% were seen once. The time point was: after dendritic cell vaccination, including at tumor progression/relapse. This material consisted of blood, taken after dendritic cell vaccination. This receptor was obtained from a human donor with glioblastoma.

In nucleotides, the CDR3 is TGTGCCAGCAGCTTGATCAACTACGAGCAGTACTTC. Translated: CASSLINYEQYF. The chain is built from TRBV5-6 and TRBJ2-7; no firm D call. Trimming left V 1 base short and J 3 bases short, with 5 bases between. The germline gives CDR1 SGHDT, CDR2 YYEEEE. The CDR3 sequence is 12 residues long.